One and the same sample provided the 7 T cell receptor beta chains below, sequenced in a study of shared T cell receptors in the human thymus. Sequencing was performed with immunoSEQ multiplex PCR; in TCRdb, only in-frame clones are kept and a portion is missing. Altogether 55,000 to 75,000 clones are present, about 95% being singletons, with the ten largest covering less than 0.04%. The sequenced sample was thymocytes. The receptors derive from a human donor.

The chain recombines TRBV29-1 with TRBJ1-2; D gene unclear. Trimming pared 4 bases from V and 0 bases from J, leaving 9 bases between. The CDR3 is 13 amino acids. Per germline, CDR1 SQVTM and CDR2 ANQGSEA. CDR3 sequence reads: CSVVAEPNYGYTF. DNA of the CDR3: TGCAGCGTTGTGGCAGAACCTAACTATGGCTACACCTTC. The variable domain in full, completed from reference TRBV29-1 and TRBJ1-2, reads SAVISQKPSRDICQRGTSLTIQCQVDSQVTMMFWYRQQPGQSLTLIATANQGSEATYESGFVIDKFPISRPNLTFSTLTVSNMSPEDSSIYLCSVVAEPNYGYTFGSGTRLTVV.

This chain joins TRBV30 and TRBJ2-7, with D perhaps being TRBD1 or TRBD2 (5 bases each). V was cut by 2 bases and J by 5 bases, with 16 bases left in between. CDR1 and CDR2 from the germline V gene are GTSNPN and SVGIG (reference sequence). The CDR3 loop spans 14 amino acids. The CDR3: CAWSPRDVTHEQYF. As DNA, the CDR3 is TGTGCCTGGAGTCCACGGGACGTGACTCACGAGCAGTACTTC.

A single count supports this clone. V gene TRBV11-2 combines with J gene TRBJ1-5; no firm D call. V lost 2 bases to trimming and J lost 6 bases, with 5 bases between them. The CDR3 runs 12 residues. Germline V CDR1 and CDR2: SGHAT, FQNNGV. In DNA form, the CDR3 reads TGTGCCAGCAGCTTACCGCCTCAGCCCCAGCATTTT. Translation gives CASSLPPQPQHF.

This clone was counted once. V is TRBV9 and J is TRBJ1-2; 8 bases are shared with TRBD1. V was clipped by 4 bases and J by 2 bases; unmatched bases: 4. The CDR3 runs 14 residues. From germline, CDR1 is SGDLS and CDR2 YYNGEE. The CDR3 spells CASSPTGENYGYTF. CDR3 DNA sequence: TGTGCCAGCAGCCCGACAGGGGAGAACTATGGCTACACCTTC.

CDR3 nucleotides: TGTGCCAGCAGCTTGGACGGACAGGGGAACTCTGGAAACACCATATATTTT. It codes for CASSLDGQGNSGNTIYF. This rearrangement joins TRBV7-2 to TRBJ1-3; 9 bases are a match to TRBD1. V lost 3 bases to trimming and J lost 0 bases; unmatched junction nucleotides: 6. The CDR3 sequence is 17 residues long. The germline V gene encodes CDR1 SGHTA and CDR2 FQGNSA.

The chain combines TRBV7-9 with TRBJ1-2, with D unclear. CDR1 is SEHNR, CDR2 FQNEAQ, per germline (reference sequence). This CDR3 is built from 16 residues. V shed 4 bases and J shed 3 bases, with 18 bases lying between them. The CDR3 is CASSSLPVGCDYGYTF. DNA of the CDR3: TGTGCCAGCAGCTCCCTTCCTGTTGGGTGTGACTATGGCTACACCTTC.

The rearrangement joins TRBV7-2 to TRBJ1-6, with TRBD1 identical over 7 bases. The germline V gene has CDR1 SGHTA and CDR2 FQGNSA. The CDR3 runs 18 residues. V shed 5 bases and J 7 bases; nucleotides not matched to a gene: 17. The CDR3 DNA reads TGTGCCAGCAGCCCAGACAGGGCGAAAGGTCCGGGGAATTCACCCCTCCACTTT. Its protein is CASSPDRAKGPGNSPLHF.